Below are 8 T cell receptor beta chains sequenced from a single sample in a study of T-cell reconstitution after alpha-beta-depleted transplantation in children (dated by TCRdb to 2016 to 2017). The library came from PCR. The sequencer was an Illumina HiSeq 2500. To normalize quantification of the TCRbeta repertoire, the TCR libraries were built with molecular barcoding that relied on unique molecular identifiers. TCRdb reworked the public reads: Q25 trimming with fastp, MiXCR clone assembly, productive beta chains retained. All rows with the same CDR3 protein become a single entry with the most common DNA and genes. The sample yields some 450,000 distinct CDR3 sequences; 43% were counted once. About 30% of the sample rests with the top ten. What the treatment or condition label conveys for this sample: allogeneic hematopoietic cell transplantation with graft depleted of TCRalphabeta T cells and CD19 B cells.

The material was PBMCs, obtained before TCRalphabeta/CD19-depleted stem cell transplant. Receptors originate from a girl aged 2 to 9 with aplastic anemia, due to receive a stem cell transplant.

This clonotype was found many times. The rearrangement uses TRBV4-1 and TRBJ1-5, with 12 nucleotides matching TRBD1. From germline, CDR1 is MGHRA and CDR2 YSYEKL. The V and J ends lost 3 bases and 1 base, in that order; junction bases with no gene match: 4. The CDR3 loop spans 17 amino acids. The CDR3 here is CASSQGQGARSNQPQHF. Written as DNA, the CDR3 is TGCGCCAGCAGCCAGGGACAGGGGGCTAGGAGCAATCAGCCCCAGCATTTT.

The chain is built from TRBV20-1 and TRBJ2-1; TRBD1 matches 10 bases. Trimming at V came to 4 bases and at J to 9 bases, leaving 6 bases not matched to a gene. The CDR3 spans 13 residues. The V gene's germline CDR1 is DFQATT and CDR2 SNEGSKA (reference sequence). CDR3 in amino acids: CSATSTGGGEQFF. The CDR3, as DNA: TGCAGTGCTACATCGACAGGGGGCGGTGAGCAGTTCTTC.

V gene TRBV6-5 combines with J gene TRBJ1-2; D is possibly TRBD1 (5 bases). This CDR3 region has 18 residues. With 0 bases removed from V and 1 base from J, the gap between germline ends came to 18 bases. Germline V gene lookup returns CDR1 MNHEY and CDR2 SVGAGI. The CDR3 loop reads CASSYSILRGPFNYGYTF. The CDR3 DNA reads as TGTGCCAGCAGTTACTCGATTTTGAGGGGCCCCTTTAACTATGGCTACACCTTC.

This clonotype was counted many times. The CDR3 spells CASSNLGERSRNEQFF. The CDR3 DNA is TGTGCCAGCAGCAATCTAGGCGAGCGGTCACGGAATGAGCAGTTCTTC. The chain couples TRBV12-3 or TRBV12-4 to TRBJ2-1; possibly TRBD2 for D (5 bases). The CDR3 extends over 16 amino acids. V lost 6 bases, J lost 7 bases, and 22 bases lay in between.

This clonotype has ten or more counts. The gene calls are TRBV27 and TRBJ2-7; D is perhaps TRBD2 (6 bases). CDR3 length: 15 residues. The V gene's germline CDR1 is MNHEY and CDR2 SMNVEV (reference sequence). Trimming left V 6 bases short and J 2 bases short, with 17 bases between. The CDR3 nucleotides are TGTGCCAGCAGACTAACCCCGGGACTCACCTACGAGCAGTACTTC. Protein: CASRLTPGLTYEQYF.

This chain links TRBV11-1 with TRBJ2-1; perhaps TRBD2 as D (9 bases). The CDR3 has 19 amino acids. Germline assignment: CDR1 SGHAT and CDR2 FQDESV (reference sequence). The V and J ends lost 5 bases and 4 bases respectively, with 27 bases between them. The CDR3 nucleotides are TGTGCCAGCAGCCAGGGGGCTAGCGGGATACTCCCGCCTTACAATGAGCAGTTCTTC. It is translated as CASSQGASGILPPYNEQFF.

This clonotype was recorded at least ten times. The chain employs TRBV20-1 and TRBJ1-5; a weak D match, TRBD1 (5 bases). This CDR3 comprises 12 residues. Between the trimmed V and J ends, which lost 4 bases and 9 bases, there was a span of 13 bases. The germline V gene encodes CDR1 DFQATT and CDR2 SNEGSKA (reference sequence). The CDR3: CSATSGASPQHF. CDR3 in DNA: TGCAGTGCTACCTCCGGGGCATCGCCCCAGCATTTT.

The CDR3 reads CASSSGTALAEAFF. The CDR3 DNA reads TGTGCCAGCAGTTCCGGGACAGCCCTCGCTGAAGCTTTCTTT. J is TRBJ1-1 and V is TRBV7-9; 7 nucleotides agree with TRBD1. The CDR3 consists of 14 residues. Germline CDR1 and CDR2: SEHNR and FQNEAQ (reference sequence). V lost 6 bases, J lost 6 bases, and 10 bases stayed unmatched. Supplemented by reference TRBV7-9 and TRBJ1-1, the full variable domain reads DTGVSQNPRHKITKRGQNVTFRCDPISEHNRLYWYRQTLGQGPEFLTYFQNEAQLEKSRLLSDRFSAERPKGSFSTLEIQRTEQGDSAMYLCASSSGTALAEAFFGQGTRLTVV.